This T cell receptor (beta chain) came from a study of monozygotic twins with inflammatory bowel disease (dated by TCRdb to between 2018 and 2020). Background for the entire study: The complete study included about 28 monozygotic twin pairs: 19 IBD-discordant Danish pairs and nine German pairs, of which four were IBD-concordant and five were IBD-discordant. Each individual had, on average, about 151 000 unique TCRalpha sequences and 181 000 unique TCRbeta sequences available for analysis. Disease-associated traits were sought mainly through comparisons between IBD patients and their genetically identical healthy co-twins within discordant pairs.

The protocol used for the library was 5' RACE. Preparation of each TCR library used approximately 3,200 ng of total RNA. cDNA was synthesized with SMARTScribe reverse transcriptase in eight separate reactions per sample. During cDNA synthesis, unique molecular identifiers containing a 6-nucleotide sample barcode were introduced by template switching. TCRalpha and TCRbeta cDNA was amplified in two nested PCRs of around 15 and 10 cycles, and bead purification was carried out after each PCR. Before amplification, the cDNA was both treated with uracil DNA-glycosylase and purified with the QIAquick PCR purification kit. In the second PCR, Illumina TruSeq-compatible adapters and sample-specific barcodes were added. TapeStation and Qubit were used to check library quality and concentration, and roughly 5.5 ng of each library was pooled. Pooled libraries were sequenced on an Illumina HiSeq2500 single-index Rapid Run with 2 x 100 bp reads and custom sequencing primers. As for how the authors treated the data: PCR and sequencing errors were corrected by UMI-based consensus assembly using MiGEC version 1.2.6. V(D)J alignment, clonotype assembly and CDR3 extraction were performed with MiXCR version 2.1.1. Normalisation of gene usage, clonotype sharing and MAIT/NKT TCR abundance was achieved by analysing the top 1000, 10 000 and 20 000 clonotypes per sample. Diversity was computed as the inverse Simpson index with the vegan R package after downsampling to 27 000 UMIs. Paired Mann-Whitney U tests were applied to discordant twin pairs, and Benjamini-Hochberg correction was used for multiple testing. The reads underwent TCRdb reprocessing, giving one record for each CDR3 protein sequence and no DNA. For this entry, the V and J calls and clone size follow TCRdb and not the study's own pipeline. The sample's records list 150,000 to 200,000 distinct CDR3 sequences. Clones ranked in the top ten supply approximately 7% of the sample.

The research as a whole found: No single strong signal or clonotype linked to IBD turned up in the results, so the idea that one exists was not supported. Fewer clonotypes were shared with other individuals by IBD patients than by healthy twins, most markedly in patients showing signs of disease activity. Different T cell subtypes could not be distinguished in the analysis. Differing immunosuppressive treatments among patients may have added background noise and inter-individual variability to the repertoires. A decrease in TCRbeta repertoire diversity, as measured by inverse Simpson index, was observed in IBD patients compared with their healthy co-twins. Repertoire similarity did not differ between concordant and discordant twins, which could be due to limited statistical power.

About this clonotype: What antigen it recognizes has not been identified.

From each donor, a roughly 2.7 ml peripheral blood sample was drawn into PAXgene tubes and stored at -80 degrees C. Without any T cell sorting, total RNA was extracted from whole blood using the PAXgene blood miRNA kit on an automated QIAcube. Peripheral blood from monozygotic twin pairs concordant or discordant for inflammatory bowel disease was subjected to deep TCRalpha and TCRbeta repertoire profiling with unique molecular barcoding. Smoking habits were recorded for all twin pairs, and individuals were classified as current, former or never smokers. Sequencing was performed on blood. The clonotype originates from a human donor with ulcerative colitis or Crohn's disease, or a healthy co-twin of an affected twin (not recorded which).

CDR3 reads: CASTPEGGAGQPQHF. The sequence is built from TRBV5-1 and TRBJ1-5; TCRdb selects TRBD1, and the lack of DNA leaves this call unchecked. CDR1 is given as SGHRS and CDR2 as YFSETQ, both from the germline V gene. The CDR3 has 15 amino acids, counting the end cysteine and phenylalanine. Only the protein is available.